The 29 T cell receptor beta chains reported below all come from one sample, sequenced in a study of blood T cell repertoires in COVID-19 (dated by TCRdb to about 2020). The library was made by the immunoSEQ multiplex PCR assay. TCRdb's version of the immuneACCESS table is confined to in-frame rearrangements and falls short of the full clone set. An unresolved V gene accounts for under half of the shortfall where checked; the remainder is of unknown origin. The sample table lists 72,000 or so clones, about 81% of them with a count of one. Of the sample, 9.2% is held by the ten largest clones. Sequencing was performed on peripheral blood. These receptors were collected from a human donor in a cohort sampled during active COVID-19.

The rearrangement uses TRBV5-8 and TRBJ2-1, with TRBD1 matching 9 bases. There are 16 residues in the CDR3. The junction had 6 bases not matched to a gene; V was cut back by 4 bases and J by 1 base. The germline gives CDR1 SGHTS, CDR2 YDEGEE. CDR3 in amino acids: CASSTGDRVSYNEQFF. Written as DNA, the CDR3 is TGTGCCAGCAGCACAGGGGACAGGGTTTCCTACAATGAGCAGTTCTTC.

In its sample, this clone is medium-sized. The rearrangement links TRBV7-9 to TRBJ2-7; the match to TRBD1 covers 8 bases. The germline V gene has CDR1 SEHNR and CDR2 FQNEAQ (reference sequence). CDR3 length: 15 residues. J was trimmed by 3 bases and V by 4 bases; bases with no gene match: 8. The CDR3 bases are TGTGCCAGCAGCTCTAGACAGGGGCGTGACTACGAGCAGTACTTC. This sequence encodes CASSSRQGRDYEQYF.

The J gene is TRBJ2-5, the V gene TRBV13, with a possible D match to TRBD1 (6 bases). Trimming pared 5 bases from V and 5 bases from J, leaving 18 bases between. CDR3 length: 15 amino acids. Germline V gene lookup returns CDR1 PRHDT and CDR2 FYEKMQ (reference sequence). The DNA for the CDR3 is TGTGCCAGCAGCGTTAATTACAGGGTGTGGGAGACCCAGTACTTC. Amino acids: CASSVNYRVWETQYF.

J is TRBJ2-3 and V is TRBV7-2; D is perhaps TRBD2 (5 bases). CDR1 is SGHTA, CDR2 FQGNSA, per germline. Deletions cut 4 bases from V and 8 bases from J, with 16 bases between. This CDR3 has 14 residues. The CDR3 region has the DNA TGTGCCAGCAGCTCCTATGACCGGGCGGGTACGCAGTATTTT. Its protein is CASSSYDRAGTQYF.

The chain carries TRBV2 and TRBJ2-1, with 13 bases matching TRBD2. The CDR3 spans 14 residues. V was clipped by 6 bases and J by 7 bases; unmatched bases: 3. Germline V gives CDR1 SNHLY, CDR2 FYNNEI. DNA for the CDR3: TGTGCCAGCAGCACGGGACTAGCGGGAAATGAGCAGTTCTTC. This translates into CASSTGLAGNEQFF.

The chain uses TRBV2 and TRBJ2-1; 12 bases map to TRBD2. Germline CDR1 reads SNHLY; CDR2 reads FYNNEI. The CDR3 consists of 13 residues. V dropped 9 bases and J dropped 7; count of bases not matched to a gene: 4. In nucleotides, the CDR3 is TGTGCCAGTCCTACTAGCGGGAGGAATGAGCAGTTCTTC. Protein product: CASPTSGRNEQFF.

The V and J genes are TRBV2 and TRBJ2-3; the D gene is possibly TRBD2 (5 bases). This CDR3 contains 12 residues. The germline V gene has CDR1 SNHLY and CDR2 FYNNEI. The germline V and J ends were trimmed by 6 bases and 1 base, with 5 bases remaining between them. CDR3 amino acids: CASRRGTDTQYF. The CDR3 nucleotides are TGTGCCAGCAGGCGGGGCACAGATACGCAGTATTTT. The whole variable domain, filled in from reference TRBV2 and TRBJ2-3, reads EPEVTQTPSHQVTQMGQEVILRCVPISNHLYFYWYRQILGQKVEFLVSFYNNEISEKSEIFDDQFSVERPDGSNFTLKIRSTKLEDSAMYFCASRRGTDTQYFGPGTRLTVL.

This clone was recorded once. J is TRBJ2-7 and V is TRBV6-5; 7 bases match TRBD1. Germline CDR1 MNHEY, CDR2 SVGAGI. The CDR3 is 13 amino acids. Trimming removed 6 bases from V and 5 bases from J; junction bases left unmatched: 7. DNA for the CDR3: TGTGCCAGCAGCCTGAGACAGGGCCACGAGCAGTACTTC. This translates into CASSLRQGHEQYF.

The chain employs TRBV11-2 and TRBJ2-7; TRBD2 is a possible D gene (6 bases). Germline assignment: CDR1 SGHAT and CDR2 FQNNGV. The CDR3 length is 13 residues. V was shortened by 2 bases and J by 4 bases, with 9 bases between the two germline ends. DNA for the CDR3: TGTGCCAGCAGCTTACGGGCGGGATACGAGCAGTACTTC. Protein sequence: CASSLRAGYEQYF. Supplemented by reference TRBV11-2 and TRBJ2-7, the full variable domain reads EAGVAQSPRYKIIEKRQSVAFWCNPISGHATLYWYQQILGQGPKLLIQFQNNGVVDDSQLPKDRFSAERLKGVDSTLKIQPAKLEDSAVYLCASSLRAGYEQYFGPGTRLTVT.

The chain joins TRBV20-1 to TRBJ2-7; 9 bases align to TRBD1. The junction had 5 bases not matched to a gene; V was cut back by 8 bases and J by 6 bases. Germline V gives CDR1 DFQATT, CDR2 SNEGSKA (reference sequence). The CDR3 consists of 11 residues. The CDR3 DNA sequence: TGCAGTACAGGGGGCCAGGGCGAGCAGTACTTC. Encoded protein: CSTGGQGEQYF.

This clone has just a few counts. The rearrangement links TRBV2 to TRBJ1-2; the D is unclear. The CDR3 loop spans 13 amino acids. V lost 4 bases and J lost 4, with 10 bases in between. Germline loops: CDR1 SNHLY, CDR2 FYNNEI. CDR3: CASSGFGSYGYTF. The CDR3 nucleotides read TGTGCCAGCAGTGGGTTTGGGAGCTATGGCTACACCTTC.

In DNA form, the CDR3 reads TGTGCCAGCAGTCGAGGGGCAGGGGGCCAAGAGACCCAGTACTTC. It translates to CASSRGAGGQETQYF. The rearrangement uses TRBV2 and TRBJ2-5; 7 bases agree with TRBD1. J lost 1 base, V lost 5 bases, and 7 bases had no gene match. The CDR3 has 15 residues. Germline V lookup: CDR1 SNHLY, CDR2 FYNNEI.

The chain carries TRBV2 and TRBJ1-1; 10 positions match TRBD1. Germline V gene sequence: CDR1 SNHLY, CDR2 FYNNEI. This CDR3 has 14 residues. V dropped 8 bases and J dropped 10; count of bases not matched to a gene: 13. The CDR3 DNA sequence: TGTGCCAGCGGAGATAGAGACAGGGGGCGGGGAGCTTTCTTT. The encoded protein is CASGDRDRGRGAFF.

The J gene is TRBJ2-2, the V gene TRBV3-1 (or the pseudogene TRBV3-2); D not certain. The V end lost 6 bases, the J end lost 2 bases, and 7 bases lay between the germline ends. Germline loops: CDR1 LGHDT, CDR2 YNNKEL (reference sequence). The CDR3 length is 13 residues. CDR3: CASSGPNTGELFF. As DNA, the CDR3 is TGTGCCAGCAGTGGGCCAAACACCGGGGAGCTGTTTTTT.

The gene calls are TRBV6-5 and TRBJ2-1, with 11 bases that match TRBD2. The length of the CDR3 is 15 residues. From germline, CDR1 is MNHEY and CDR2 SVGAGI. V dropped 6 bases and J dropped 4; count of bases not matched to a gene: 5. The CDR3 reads CASSLGTSGYNEQFF. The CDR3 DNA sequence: TGTGCCAGCAGCCTCGGGACTAGCGGATACAATGAGCAGTTCTTC.

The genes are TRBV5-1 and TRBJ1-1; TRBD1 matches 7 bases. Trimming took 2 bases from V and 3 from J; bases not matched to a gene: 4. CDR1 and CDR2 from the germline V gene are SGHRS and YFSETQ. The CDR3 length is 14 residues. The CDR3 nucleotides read TGCGCCAGCAGCTTCAGGGGGACGGACACTGAAGCTTTCTTT. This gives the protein CASSFRGTDTEAFF.

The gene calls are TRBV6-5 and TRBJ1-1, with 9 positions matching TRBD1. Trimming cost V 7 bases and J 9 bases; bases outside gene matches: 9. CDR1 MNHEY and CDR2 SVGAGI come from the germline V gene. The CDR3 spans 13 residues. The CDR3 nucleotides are TGTGCCAGCACCCAAGGACAGGGGAGGAAAGCTTTCTTT. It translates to CASTQGQGRKAFF.

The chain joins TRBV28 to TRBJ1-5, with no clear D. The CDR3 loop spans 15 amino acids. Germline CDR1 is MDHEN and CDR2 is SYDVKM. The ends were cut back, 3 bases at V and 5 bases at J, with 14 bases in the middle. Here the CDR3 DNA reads TGTGCCAGCAGTTTTCCTCTACGTCCGGATCAGCCCCAGCATTTT. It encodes CASSFPLRPDQPQHF.

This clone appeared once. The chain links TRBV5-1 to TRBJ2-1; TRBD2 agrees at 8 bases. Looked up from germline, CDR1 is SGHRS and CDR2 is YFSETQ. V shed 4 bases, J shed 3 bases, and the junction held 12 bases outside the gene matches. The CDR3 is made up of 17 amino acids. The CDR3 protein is CASSLPGGSGDYNEQFF. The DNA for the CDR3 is TGCGCCAGCAGCCTCCCGGGAGGGAGCGGGGACTACAATGAGCAGTTCTTC.

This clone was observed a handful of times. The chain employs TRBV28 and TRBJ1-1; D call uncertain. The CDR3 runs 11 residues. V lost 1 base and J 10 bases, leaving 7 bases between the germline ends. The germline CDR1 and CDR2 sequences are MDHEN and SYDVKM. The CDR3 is CASSLFGPAFF. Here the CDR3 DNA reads TGTGCCAGCAGTTTATTTGGCCCAGCTTTCTTT. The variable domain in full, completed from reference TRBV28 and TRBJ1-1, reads DVKVTQSSRYLVKRTGEKVFLECVQDMDHENMFWYRQDPGLGLRLIYFSYDVKMKEKGDIPEGYSVSREKKERFSLILESASTNQTSMYLCASSLFGPAFFGQGTRLTVV.

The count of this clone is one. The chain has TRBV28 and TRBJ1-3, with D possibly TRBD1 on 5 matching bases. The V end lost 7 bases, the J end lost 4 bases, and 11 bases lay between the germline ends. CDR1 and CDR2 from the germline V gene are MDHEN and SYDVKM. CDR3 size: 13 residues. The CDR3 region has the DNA TGTGCCAGCACCGCAGGGCCCGGAAACACCATATATTTT. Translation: CASTAGPGNTIYF.

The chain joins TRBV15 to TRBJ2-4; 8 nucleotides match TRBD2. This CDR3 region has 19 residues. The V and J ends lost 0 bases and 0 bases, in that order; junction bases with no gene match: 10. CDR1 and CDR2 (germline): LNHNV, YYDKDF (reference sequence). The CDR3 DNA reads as TGTGCCACCAGCAGAGATACGGGAGGGGCGACACTAGCCAAAAACATTCAGTACTTC. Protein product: CATSRDTGGATLAKNIQYF.

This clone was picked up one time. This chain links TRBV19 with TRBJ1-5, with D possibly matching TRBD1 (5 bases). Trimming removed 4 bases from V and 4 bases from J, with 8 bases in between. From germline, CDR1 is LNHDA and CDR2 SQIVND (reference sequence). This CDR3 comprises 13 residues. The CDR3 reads CASSTDTNQPQHF. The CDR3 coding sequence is TGTGCCAGTAGTACGGACACAAATCAGCCCCAGCATTTT.

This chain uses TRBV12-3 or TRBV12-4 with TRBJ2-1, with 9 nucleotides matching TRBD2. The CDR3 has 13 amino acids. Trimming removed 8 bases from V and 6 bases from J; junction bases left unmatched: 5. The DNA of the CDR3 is TGTGCCAGCCTAGCGGGATCGACCAATGAGCAGTTCTTC. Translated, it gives CASLAGSTNEQFF.

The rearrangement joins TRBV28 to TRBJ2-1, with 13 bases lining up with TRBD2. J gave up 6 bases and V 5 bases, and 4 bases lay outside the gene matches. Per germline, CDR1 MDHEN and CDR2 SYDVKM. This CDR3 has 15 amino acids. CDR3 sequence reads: CASSTWTSGSNEQFF. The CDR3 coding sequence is TGTGCCAGCAGTACCTGGACTAGCGGGAGCAATGAGCAGTTCTTC.

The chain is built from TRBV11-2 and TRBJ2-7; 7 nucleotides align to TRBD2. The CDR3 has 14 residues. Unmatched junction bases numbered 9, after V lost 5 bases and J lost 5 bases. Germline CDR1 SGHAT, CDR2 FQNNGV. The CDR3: CASSPGGFLNEQYF. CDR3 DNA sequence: TGTGCCAGCAGCCCCGGGGGGTTTCTCAACGAGCAGTACTTC.

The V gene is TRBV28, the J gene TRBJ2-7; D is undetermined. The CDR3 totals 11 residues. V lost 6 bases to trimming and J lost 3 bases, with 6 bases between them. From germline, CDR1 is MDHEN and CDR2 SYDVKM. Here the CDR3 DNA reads TGTGCCAGCAGCCCTAACTACGAGCAGTACTTC. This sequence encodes CASSPNYEQYF.

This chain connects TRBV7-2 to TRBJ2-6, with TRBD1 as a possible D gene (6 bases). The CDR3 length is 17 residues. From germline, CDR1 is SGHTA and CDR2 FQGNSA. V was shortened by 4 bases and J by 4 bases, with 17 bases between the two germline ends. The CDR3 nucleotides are TGTGCCAGCAGCTCTAGGGGGACAAATCCCGGGGCCAACGTCCTGACTTTC. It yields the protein CASSSRGTNPGANVLTF.

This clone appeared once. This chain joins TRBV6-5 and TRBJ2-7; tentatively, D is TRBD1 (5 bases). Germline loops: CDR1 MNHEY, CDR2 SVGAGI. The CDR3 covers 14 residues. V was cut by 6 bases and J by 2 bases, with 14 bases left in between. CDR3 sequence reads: CASSSGFGTYEQYF. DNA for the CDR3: TGTGCCAGCAGCTCAGGGTTTGGGACCTACGAGCAGTACTTC.